The present T cell receptor (beta chain) was sequenced within a study of glioma-infiltrating T cells after dendritic cell vaccination. Study overall: Between about 2003 and 2013, patients got autologous tumor lysate-pulsed dendritic cell vaccines.

The germline gives CDR1 SNHLY, CDR2 FYNNEI. This CDR3 has 15 residues. J was trimmed by 0 bases and V by 3 bases; bases with no gene match: 4. Using immunoSEQ multiplex PCR, the repertoire was profiled, and TCRdb retains in-frame clones only, with some absent. In the table there are about 95,000 clones, more than 70% of which are singletons. Selection required adequate fresh-frozen tumor tissue plus more than two years' survival data. This specimen was blood, taken before dendritic cell vaccination. This chain links TRBV2 with TRBJ2-7, with TRBD1 matching over 8 bases. The sequence came from a human donor with glioblastoma. CDR3 nucleotides: TGTGCCAGCAGTGACAATGACAGGGGCTCCTACGAGCAGTACTTC. Protein sequence: CASSDNDRGSYEQYF. The full variable domain, in which reference TRBV2 and TRBJ2-7 provide the parts outside the CDR3, is EPEVTQTPSHQVTQMGQEVILRCVPISNHLYFYWYRQILGQKVEFLVSFYNNEISEKSEIFDDQFSVERPDGSNFTLKIRSTKLEDSAMYFCASSDNDRGSYEQYFGPGTRLTVT.